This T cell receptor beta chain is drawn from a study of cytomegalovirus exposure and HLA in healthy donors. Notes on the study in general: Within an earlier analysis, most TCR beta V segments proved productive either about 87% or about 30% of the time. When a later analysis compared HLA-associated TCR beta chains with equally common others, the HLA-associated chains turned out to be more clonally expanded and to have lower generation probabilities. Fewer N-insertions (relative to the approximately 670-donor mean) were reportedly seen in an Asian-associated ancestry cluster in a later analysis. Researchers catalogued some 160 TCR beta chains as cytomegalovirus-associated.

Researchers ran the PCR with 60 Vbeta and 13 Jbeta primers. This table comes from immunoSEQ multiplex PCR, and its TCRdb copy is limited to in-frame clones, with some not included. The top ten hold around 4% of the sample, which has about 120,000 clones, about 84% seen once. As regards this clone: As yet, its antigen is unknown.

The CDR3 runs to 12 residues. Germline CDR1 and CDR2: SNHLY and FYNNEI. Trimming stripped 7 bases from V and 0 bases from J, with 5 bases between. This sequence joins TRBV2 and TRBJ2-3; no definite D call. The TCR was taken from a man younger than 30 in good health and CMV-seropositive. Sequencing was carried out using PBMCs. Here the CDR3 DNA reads TGTGCCAGCACAACTAGCACAGATACGCAGTATTTT. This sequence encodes CASTTSTDTQYF.